One sample yielded the 10 T cell receptor beta chains listed below, sequenced in a study of cytomegalovirus exposure and HLA in healthy donors. The PCR made use of 60 Vbeta and 13 Jbeta primers. Method: immunoSEQ multiplex PCR; TCRdb's copy keeps in-frame clones and lacks some. The listing contains 150,000 to 200,000 clones. The sample taken for sequencing was PBMCs. The receptor set was obtained from a woman aged 60-75 years in good health and CMV-seronegative.

The V gene is TRBV4-1, the J gene TRBJ2-5; 11 positions match TRBD2. Trimming took 6 bases from V and 4 from J; bases not matched to a gene: 13. The length of the CDR3 is 17 residues. Germline CDR1 and CDR2: MGHRA and YSYEKL. The CDR3 here is CASSISTSGRHRETQYF. The CDR3 DNA is TGCGCCAGCAGTATTTCCACTAGCGGGAGACACAGAGAGACCCAGTACTTC.

The chain is built from TRBV19 and TRBJ1-1, with no clear D. V lost 3 bases and J 5 bases, leaving 16 bases between the germline ends. Germline V gives CDR1 LNHDA, CDR2 SQIVND (reference sequence). This CDR3 is 15 amino acids long. In DNA form, the CDR3 reads TGTGCCAGTAGTATCCAGTATACGGTGAGGACTGAAGCTTTCTTT. This translates into CASSIQYTVRTEAFF.

The chain couples TRBV19 to TRBJ1-5; 9 bases match TRBD1. Germline assignment: CDR1 LNHDA and CDR2 SQIVND (reference sequence). The V and J ends lost 6 bases and 5 bases, in that order; junction bases with no gene match: 11. The CDR3 has 16 amino acids. For the CDR3, the DNA is TGTGCCAGTAGAAGACCCGGGACAGGGTTTGATCAGCCCCAGCATTTT. Translating gives CASRRPGTGFDQPQHF.

The chain recombines TRBV2 with TRBJ2-2; 7 nucleotides line up with TRBD1. This CDR3 spans 14 amino acids. V trimming: 7 bases; J trimming: 0 bases; junction bases outside the gene matches: 2. The germline V gene encodes CDR1 SNHLY and CDR2 FYNNEI. DNA for the CDR3: TGTGCCAGCAACGACAGGGCGAACACCGGGGAGCTGTTTTTT. It encodes CASNDRANTGELFF.

The chain recombines TRBV19 with TRBJ1-2; tentative D call: TRBD1 (5 bases). The CDR3 length is 11 residues. V was clipped by 8 bases and J by 8 bases, with 12 bases between them. Germline loops: CDR1 LNHDA, CDR2 SQIVND (reference sequence). DNA for the CDR3: TGTGCCAGTTCAGGGCCCTCCGGCTACACCTTC. Its protein is CASSGPSGYTF.

The V and J genes are TRBV19 and TRBJ1-3, with 9 positions matching TRBD1. Germline V gene data show CDR1 as LNHDA and CDR2 as SQIVND (reference sequence). The V and J ends lost 4 bases and 4 bases, in that order; junction bases with no gene match: 5. The CDR3 length is 15 residues. CDR3 nucleotide sequence: TGTGCCAGTAGTACGGGACAGGGATCGGGAAACACCATATATTTT. Residues: CASSTGQGSGNTIYF. The complete variable domain, with remaining parts taken from reference TRBV19 and TRBJ1-3, reads DGGITQSPKYLFRKEGQNVTLSCEQNLNHDAMYWYRQDPGQGLRLIYYSQIVNDFQKGDIAEGYSVSREKKESFPLTVTSAQKNPTAFYLCASSTGQGSGNTIYFGEGSWLTVV.

V is TRBV10-2 and J is TRBJ1-1; TRBD1 agrees at 10 bases. The CDR3 extends over 14 amino acids. CDR1 and CDR2 from the germline V gene are WSHSY and SAAADI. Trimming cost V 7 bases and J 7 bases; bases outside gene matches: 9. CDR3 loop: CASTPGTGVVEAFF. The CDR3 coding sequence is TGCGCCAGCACTCCCGGGACAGGGGTCGTTGAAGCTTTCTTT.

The J gene is TRBJ2-7, the V gene TRBV29-1; the D is unclear. This CDR3 region has 11 residues. The germline V gene encodes CDR1 SQVTM and CDR2 ANQGSEA. V was cut by 5 bases and J by 7 bases, with 12 bases left in between. The CDR3 sequence: CSVSRSEEQYF. CDR3 nucleotide sequence: TGCAGCGTTAGTAGGAGTGAGGAGCAGTACTTC.

The rearrangement joins TRBV4-1 to TRBJ1-4; 7 nucleotides align to TRBD1. There are 13 residues in the CDR3. The V gene's germline CDR1 is MGHRA and CDR2 YSYEKL. V trimming: 6 bases; J trimming: 7 bases; junction bases outside the gene matches: 5. DNA for the CDR3: TGCGCCAGCAGTAAGGGGGCGGTTGAAAAACTGTTTTTT. As protein: CASSKGAVEKLFF.

The chain recombines TRBV15 with TRBJ1-1, with D maybe TRBD1 (5 bases). Per the germline V gene, CDR1 is LNHNV and CDR2 is YYDKDF (reference sequence). The length of the CDR3 is 11 residues. Trimming stripped 11 bases from V and 11 bases from J, with 18 bases between. CDR3 loop: CAVNYGGAAFF. CDR3 nucleotides: TGTGCCGTTAACTACGGTGGGGCCGCTTTCTTT.